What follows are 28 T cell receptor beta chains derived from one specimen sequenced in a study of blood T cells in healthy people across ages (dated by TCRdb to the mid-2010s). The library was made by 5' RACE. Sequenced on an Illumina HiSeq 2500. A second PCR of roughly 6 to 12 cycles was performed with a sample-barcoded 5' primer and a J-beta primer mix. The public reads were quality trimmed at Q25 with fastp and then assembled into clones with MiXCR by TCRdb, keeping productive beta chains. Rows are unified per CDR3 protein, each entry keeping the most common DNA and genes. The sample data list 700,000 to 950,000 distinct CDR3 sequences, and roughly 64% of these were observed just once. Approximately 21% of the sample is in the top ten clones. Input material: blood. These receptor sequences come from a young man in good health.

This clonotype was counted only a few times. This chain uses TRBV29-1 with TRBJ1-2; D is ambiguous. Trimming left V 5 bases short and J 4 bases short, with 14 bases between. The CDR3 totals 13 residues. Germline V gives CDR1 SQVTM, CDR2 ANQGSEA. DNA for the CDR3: TGCAGCGTTAGTGAAGGATCCGCCTATGGCTACACCTTC. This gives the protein CSVSEGSAYGYTF.

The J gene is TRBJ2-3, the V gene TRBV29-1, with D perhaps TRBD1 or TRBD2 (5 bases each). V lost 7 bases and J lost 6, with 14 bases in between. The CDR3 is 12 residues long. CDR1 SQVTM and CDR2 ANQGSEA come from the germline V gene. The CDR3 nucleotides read TGCAGCGACTGCCCCAGGGAGGATACGCAGTATTTT. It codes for CSDCPREDTQYF.

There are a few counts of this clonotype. In DNA, the CDR3 is TGTGCCAGCAGCCCAAGGTCAGGGCCCCGAATGAACACTGAAGCTTTCTTT. Protein: CASSPRSGPRMNTEAFF. The rearrangement links TRBV7-2 to TRBJ1-1; D may be TRBD1 (5 bases). With 5 bases removed from V and 0 bases from J, the gap between germline ends came to 19 bases. The CDR3 loop spans 17 amino acids. The germline CDR1 and CDR2 sequences are SGHTA and FQGNSA.

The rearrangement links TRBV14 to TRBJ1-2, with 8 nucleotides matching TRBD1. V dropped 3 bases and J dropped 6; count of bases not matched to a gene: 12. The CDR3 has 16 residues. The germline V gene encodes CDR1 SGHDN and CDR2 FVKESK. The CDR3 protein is CASSHQFPRGLNGYTF. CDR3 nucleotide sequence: TGTGCCAGCAGCCATCAGTTCCCCAGGGGGCTAAATGGCTACACCTTC.

The CDR3 spells CASSLLGGKLDTQYF. The CDR3 DNA follows: TGCGCCAGCAGCCTGCTAGGGGGGAAGTTGGATACGCAGTATTTT. The chain has TRBV5-1 and TRBJ2-3; D may be TRBD1 or TRBD2 (6 bases each). Germline CDR1 SGHRS, CDR2 YFSETQ. CDR3 size: 15 residues. V was trimmed by 4 bases and J by 6 bases, leaving 18 bases between them.

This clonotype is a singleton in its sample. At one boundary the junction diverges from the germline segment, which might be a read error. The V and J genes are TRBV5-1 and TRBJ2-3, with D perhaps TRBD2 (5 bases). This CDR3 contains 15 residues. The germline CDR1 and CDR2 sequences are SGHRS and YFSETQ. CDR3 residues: CASSLRPGNTDTRYF. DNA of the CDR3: TGCGCCAGCAGCTTGAGGCCGGGAAACACAGATACGCGGTATTTT.

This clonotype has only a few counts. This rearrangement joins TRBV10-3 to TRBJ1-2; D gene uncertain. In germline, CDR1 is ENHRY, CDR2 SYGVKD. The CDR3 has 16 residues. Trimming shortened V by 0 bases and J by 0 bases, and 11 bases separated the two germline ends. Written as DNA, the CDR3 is TGTGCCATCAGTGAGTCGGTGACACTAGCTAACTATGGCTACACCTTC. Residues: CAISESVTLANYGYTF.

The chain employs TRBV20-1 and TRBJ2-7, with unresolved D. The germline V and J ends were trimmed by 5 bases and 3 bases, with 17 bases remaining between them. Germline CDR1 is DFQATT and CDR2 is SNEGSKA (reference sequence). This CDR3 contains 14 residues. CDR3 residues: CSAQTRQTLYEQYF. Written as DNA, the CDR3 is TGCAGTGCTCAGACGAGGCAAACCCTCTACGAGCAGTACTTC.

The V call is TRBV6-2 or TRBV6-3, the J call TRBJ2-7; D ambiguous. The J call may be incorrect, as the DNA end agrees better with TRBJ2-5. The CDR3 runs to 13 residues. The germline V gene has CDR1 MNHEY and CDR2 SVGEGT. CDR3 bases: TGTGCCAGCCTACGGGCTAGAGCGGAGACCCAGTACTTC. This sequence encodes CASLRARAETQYF.

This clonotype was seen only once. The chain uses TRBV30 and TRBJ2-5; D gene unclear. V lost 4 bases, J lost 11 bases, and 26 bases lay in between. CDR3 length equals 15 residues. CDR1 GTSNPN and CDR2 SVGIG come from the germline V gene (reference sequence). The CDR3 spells CAWTPLGSSYNEQYF. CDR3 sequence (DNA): TGTGCCTGGACCCCCCTTGGCAGCTCCTACAATGAGCAGTACTTC.

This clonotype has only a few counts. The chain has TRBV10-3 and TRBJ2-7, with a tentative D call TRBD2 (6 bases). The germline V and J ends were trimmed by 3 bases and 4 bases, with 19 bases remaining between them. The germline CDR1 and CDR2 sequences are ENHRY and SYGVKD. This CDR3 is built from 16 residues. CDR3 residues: CAISDWGGDRGYEQYF. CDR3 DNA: TGTGCCATCAGTGACTGGGGAGGCGATCGTGGTTACGAGCAGTACTTC.

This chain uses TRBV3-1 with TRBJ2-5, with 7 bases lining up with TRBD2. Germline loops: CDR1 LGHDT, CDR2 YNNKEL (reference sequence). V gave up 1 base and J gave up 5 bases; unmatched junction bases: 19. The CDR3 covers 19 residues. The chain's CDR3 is CASSQVGSGSSGKVETQYF. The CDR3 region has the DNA TGTGCCAGCAGCCAAGTAGGTTCAGGTTCAAGCGGGAAAGTCGAGACCCAGTACTTC.

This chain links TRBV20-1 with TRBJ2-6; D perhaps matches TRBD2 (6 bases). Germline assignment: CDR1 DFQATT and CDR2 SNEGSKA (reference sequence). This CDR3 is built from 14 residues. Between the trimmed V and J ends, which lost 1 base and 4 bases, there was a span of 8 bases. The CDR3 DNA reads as TGCAGTGCTAGAGCGGGGGACGGGGCCAACGTCCTGACTTTC. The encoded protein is CSARAGDGANVLTF.

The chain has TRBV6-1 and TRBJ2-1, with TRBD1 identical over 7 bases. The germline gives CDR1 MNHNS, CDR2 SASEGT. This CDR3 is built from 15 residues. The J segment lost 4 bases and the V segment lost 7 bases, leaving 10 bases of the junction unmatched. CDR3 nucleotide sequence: TGTGCCAGCACTACGGACAGGCGAGGTTACAATGAGCAGTTCTTC. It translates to CASTTDRRGYNEQFF.

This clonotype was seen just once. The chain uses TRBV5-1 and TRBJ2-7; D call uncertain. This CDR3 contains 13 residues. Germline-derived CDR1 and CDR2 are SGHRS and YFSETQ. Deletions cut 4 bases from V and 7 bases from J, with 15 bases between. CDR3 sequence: CASSASGHNEQYF. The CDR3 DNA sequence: TGCGCCAGCAGCGCCTCTGGTCACAATGAGCAGTACTTC.

DNA of the CDR3: TGTGCCAGCCTGGGCGCGGGGGTAGGCACTGAAGCTTTCTTT. Protein: CASLGAGVGTEAFF. This rearrangement joins TRBV12-3 or TRBV12-4 to TRBJ1-1, with D tentatively TRBD1 (5 bases). CDR3 size: 14 residues. Trimming took 8 bases from V and 4 from J, leaving 17 bases between them.

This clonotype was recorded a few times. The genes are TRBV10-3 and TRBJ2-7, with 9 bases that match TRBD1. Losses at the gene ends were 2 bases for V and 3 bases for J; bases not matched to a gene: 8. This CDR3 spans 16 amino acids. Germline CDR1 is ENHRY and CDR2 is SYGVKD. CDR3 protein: CAISEASRTGVYEQYF. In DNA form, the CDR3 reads TGTGCCATCAGTGAGGCAAGCCGGACAGGGGTCTACGAGCAGTACTTC.

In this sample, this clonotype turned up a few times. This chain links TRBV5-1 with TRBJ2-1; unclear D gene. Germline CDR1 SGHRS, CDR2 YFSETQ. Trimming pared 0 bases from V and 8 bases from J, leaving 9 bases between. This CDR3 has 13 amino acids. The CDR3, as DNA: TGCGCCAGCAGCTTGGGACCAGCCGATGAGCAGTTCTTC. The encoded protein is CASSLGPADEQFF. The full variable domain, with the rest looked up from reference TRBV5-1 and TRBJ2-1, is KAGVTQTPRYLIKTRGQQVTLSCSPISGHRSVSWYQQTPGQGLQFLFEYFSETQRNKGNFPGRFSGRQFSNSRSEMNVSTLELGDSALYLCASSLGPADEQFFGPGTRLTVL.

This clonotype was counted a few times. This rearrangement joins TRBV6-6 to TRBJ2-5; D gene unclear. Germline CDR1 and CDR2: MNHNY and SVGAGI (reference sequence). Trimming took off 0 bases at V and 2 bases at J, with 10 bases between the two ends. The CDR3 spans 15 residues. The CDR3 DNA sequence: TGTGCCAGCAGTTACTCGTCCAGCCTTCAAGAGACCCAGTACTTC. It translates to CASSYSSSLQETQYF.

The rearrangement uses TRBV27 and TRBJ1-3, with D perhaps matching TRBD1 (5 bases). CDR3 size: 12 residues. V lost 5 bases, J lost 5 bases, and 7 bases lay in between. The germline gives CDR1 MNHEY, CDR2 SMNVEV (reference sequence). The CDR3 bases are TGTGCCAGCAGTCCGGGGCGAAACACCATATATTTT. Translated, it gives CASSPGRNTIYF.

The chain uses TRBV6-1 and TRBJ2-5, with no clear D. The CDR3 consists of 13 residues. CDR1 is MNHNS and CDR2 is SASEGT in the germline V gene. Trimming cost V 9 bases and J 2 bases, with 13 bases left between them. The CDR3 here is CASTKREQETQYF. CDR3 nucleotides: TGTGCCAGTACGAAACGCGAACAAGAGACCCAGTACTTC.

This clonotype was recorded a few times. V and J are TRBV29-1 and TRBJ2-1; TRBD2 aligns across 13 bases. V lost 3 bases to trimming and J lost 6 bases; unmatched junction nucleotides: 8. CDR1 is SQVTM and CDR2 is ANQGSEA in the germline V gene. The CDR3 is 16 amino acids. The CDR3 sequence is CSVDDVGLAGVNEQFF. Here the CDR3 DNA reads TGCAGCGTTGACGACGTTGGACTAGCGGGAGTCAATGAGCAGTTCTTC.

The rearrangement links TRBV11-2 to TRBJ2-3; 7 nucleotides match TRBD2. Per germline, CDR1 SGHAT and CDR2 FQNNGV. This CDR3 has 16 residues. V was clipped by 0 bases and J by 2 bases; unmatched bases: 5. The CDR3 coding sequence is TGTGCCAGCAGCTTAGAGGGGGGAGGGTTCACAGATACGCAGTATTTT. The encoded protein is CASSLEGGGFTDTQYF.

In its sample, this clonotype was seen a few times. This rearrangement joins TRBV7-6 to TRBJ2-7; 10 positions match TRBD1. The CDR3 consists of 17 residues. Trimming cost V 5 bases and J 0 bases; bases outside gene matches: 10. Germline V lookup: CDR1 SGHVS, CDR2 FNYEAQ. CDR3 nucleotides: TGTGCCAGCAGCATCCACTCCGGGACAGGGGACTCCTACGAGCAGTACTTC. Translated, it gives CASSIHSGTGDSYEQYF.

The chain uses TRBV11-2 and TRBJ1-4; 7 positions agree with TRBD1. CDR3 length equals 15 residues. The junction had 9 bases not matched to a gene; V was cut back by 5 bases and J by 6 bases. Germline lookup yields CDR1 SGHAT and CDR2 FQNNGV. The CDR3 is CASSLMGQTHEKLFF. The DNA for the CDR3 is TGTGCCAGCAGCCTCATGGGACAGACACATGAAAAACTGTTTTTT.

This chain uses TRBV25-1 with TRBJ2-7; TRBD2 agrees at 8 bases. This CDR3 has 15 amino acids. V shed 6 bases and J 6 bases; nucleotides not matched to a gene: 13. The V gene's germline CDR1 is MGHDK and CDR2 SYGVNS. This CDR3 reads CASRDSRGGIGEQYF. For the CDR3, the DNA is TGTGCCAGCAGGGACAGTCGCGGGGGGATTGGCGAGCAGTACTTC.

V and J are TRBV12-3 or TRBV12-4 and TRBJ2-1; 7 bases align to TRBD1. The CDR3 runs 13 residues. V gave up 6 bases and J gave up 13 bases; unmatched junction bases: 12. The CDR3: CASRSGTEETQFF. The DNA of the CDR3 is TGTGCCAGCAGGTCCGGGACAGAAGAGACCCAGTTCTTC.

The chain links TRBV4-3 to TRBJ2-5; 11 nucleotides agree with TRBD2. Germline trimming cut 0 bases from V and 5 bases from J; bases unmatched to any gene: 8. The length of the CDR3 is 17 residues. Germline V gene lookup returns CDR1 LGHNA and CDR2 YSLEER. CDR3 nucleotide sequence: TGCGCCAGCAGCCAAGAAGATAGCGGGAGGGCCTTTGAGACCCAGTACTTC. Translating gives CASSQEDSGRAFETQYF.